The rows below give T cell receptor beta chains drawn from one sample of a study of T cell changes during pregnancy in multiple sclerosis. The repertoire was sequenced with immunoSEQ multiplex PCR; TCRdb's copy has only in-frame clones and lacks some. Among about 100,000 clones listed, roughly 90% were seen once. The specimen comprised peripheral blood, sampled after pregnancy. These receptors originate from a female donor with multiple sclerosis, enrolled in a pregnancy study. Each CDR3 is given with its conserved first and last residue. A D gene is named only where the DNA matches it firmly. The listing skips clone size in some rows; elsewhere it reads once, few, many or a size class.

d_call: TRBD1; j_call: TRBJ2-2; v_call: TRBV7-2; clone_size: few; cdr3_nt: TGTGCCAGCAGCCCTATTACAGGGGTGGTGACCGGGGAGCTGTTTTTT; cdr3_aa: CASSPITGVVTGELFF
d_call: -; j_call: TRBJ2-5; v_call: TRBV4-1; clone_size: -; cdr3_nt: TGCGCCAGCAGCCAAGAGACTATGATTGAGACCCAGTACTTC; cdr3_aa: CASSQETMIETQYF
d_call: TRBD2; j_call: TRBJ2-3; v_call: TRBV5-6; clone_size: -; cdr3_nt: TGTGCCAGCAGCATCCGACTAGCGCCTAGCACAGATACGCAGTATTTT; cdr3_aa: CASSIRLAPSTDTQYF
d_call: TRBD2; j_call: TRBJ2-3; v_call: TRBV27; clone_size: -; cdr3_nt: TGTGCCAGCAGTTTAGGGACTAGCCCAGATACGCAGTATTTT; cdr3_aa: CASSLGTSPDTQYF
d_call: -; j_call: TRBJ1-5; v_call: TRBV6-6; clone_size: -; cdr3_nt: TGTGCCAGCAGACAGATCAATCAGCCCCAGCATTTT; cdr3_aa: CASRQINQPQHF
d_call: -; j_call: TRBJ1-6; v_call: TRBV12-1; clone_size: -; cdr3_nt: TGTGCCAGCAGCCTGGACAGGGGTGGTAATTCACCCCTCCACTTT; cdr3_aa: CASSLDRGGNSPLHF
d_call: -; j_call: TRBJ1-3; v_call: TRBV6-5; clone_size: -; cdr3_nt: TGTGCCAGCAGAACAACAGGTAGCTCTGGAAACACCATATATTTT; cdr3_aa: CASRTTGSSGNTIYF
d_call: -; j_call: TRBJ1-1; v_call: TRBV9; clone_size: -; cdr3_nt: TGTGCCAGCACCCTATCCGGGACTTTAAACACTGAAGCTTTCTTT; cdr3_aa: CASTLSGTLNTEAFF
d_call: -; j_call: TRBJ2-3; v_call: TRBV28; clone_size: -; cdr3_nt: TGTGCCAGCAGTTCCCCCGGGCCTAGGGGAGGCAGGCAGTATTTT; cdr3_aa: CASSSPGPRGGRQYF
d_call: -; j_call: TRBJ2-3; v_call: TRBV7-9; clone_size: -; cdr3_nt: TGTGCCAGCAGCTTTGACAGGCCCACAGATACGCAGTATTTT; cdr3_aa: CASSFDRPTDTQYF
d_call: -; j_call: TRBJ1-5; v_call: TRBV5-6; clone_size: once; cdr3_nt: TGTGCCAGCAGCTTGGCAGGGAGGCAGTCAAATCAGCCCCAGCATTTT; cdr3_aa: CASSLAGRQSNQPQHF
d_call: -; j_call: TRBJ1-2; v_call: TRBV6-5; clone_size: -; cdr3_nt: TGTGCCAGCAGTCCCTACTCAGGGGACTATGGCTACACCTTC; cdr3_aa: CASSPYSGDYGYTF
d_call: TRBD2; j_call: TRBJ2-2; v_call: TRBV4-1; clone_size: -; cdr3_nt: TGCGCCAGCAGCCCCAGGGAGCGGGGGCTCTCCGGGGAGCTGTTTTTT; cdr3_aa: CASSPRERGLSGELFF
d_call: -; j_call: TRBJ2-3; v_call: TRBV9; clone_size: -; cdr3_nt: TGTGCCAGCAGCGTAGGAGGCGGGAGCACAGATACGCAGTATTTT; cdr3_aa: CASSVGGGSTDTQYF
d_call: TRBD1; j_call: TRBJ2-7; v_call: TRBV27; clone_size: -; cdr3_nt: TGTGCCAGCAGCAACAGATGGGACAGCTACGAGCAGTACTTC; cdr3_aa: CASSNRWDSYEQYF
d_call: TRBD1; j_call: TRBJ1-6; v_call: TRBV28; clone_size: -; cdr3_nt: TGTGCCAGCAACCGACCGGGACAGGGTTCACCCCTCCACTTT; cdr3_aa: CASNRPGQGSPLHF
d_call: TRBD2; j_call: TRBJ2-1; v_call: TRBV6-1; clone_size: -; cdr3_nt: TGTGCCAGCAGTGAAGCTACTCGTGGATTTAGCGGGGGGGAATACAATGAGCAGTTCTTC; cdr3_aa: CASSEATRGFSGGEYNEQFF
d_call: TRBD1; j_call: TRBJ2-2; v_call: TRBV2; clone_size: -; cdr3_nt: TGTGCCAGCAGTGAAGAGGGGGCGAGTTCCGGGGAGCTGTTTTTT; cdr3_aa: CASSEEGASSGELFF
d_call: TRBD1; j_call: TRBJ2-7; v_call: TRBV7-8; clone_size: -; cdr3_nt: TGTGCCAGCAGCGCCCAGACAGGGTCCGAGCAGTACTTC; cdr3_aa: CASSAQTGSEQYF
d_call: TRBD2; j_call: TRBJ2-2; v_call: TRBV2; clone_size: once; cdr3_nt: TGTGCCAGCACTCTAGCGGGAGTTAACACCGGGGAGCTGTTTTTT; cdr3_aa: CASTLAGVNTGELFF
d_call: -; j_call: TRBJ1-5; v_call: TRBV5-6; clone_size: -; cdr3_nt: TGTGCCAGCAGCTCCCGGGAGTCCAATCAGCCCCAGCATTTT; cdr3_aa: CASSSRESNQPQHF
d_call: -; j_call: TRBJ2-7; v_call: TRBV27; clone_size: -; cdr3_nt: TGTGCCAGCAGTCCCTTGGGGGGGCAGAAAACCTACGAGCAGTACTTC; cdr3_aa: CASSPLGGQKTYEQYF
d_call: TRBD2; j_call: TRBJ2-1; v_call: TRBV9; clone_size: -; cdr3_nt: TGTGCCAGCAGCGTTAGCGGGAGTAATCACAATGAGCAGTTCTTC; cdr3_aa: CASSVSGSNHNEQFF
d_call: TRBD2; j_call: TRBJ2-3; v_call: TRBV27; clone_size: -; cdr3_nt: TGTGCCAGCAGTTTATCTGGCGGGGGGATTGCAGATACGCAGTATTTT; cdr3_aa: CASSLSGGGIADTQYF
d_call: TRBD1; j_call: TRBJ2-3; v_call: TRBV6-5; clone_size: -; cdr3_nt: TGTGCCAGCAGCCCAGGGGGCCAAGATACGCAGTATTTT; cdr3_aa: CASSPGGQDTQYF
d_call: -; j_call: TRBJ2-6; v_call: TRBV6-6; clone_size: -; cdr3_nt: TGTGCCAGCAGTAGGTCGGGGAGTGGGGCCAACGTCCTGACTTTC; cdr3_aa: CASSRSGSGANVLTF
d_call: -; j_call: TRBJ1-4; v_call: TRBV28; clone_size: once; cdr3_nt: TGTGCCAGCAGTTTAGGTCGGGACACGGTCTCCCAAAAACTGTTTTTT; cdr3_aa: CASSLGRDTVSQKLFF
d_call: -; j_call: TRBJ2-7; v_call: TRBV20-1; clone_size: once; cdr3_nt: TGCAGTGCGCAGGGTTACGAGCAGTACTTC; cdr3_aa: CSAQGYEQYF
d_call: TRBD1; j_call: TRBJ2-2; v_call: TRBV7-2; clone_size: once; cdr3_nt: TGTGCCAGCAGCTCCGGGACAGGGTCTTTCGCCGCCGGGGAGCTGTTTTTT; cdr3_aa: CASSSGTGSFAAGELFF
d_call: -; j_call: TRBJ1-3; v_call: TRBV6-1; clone_size: -; cdr3_nt: TGTGCCAGCATCCCCCCGGGTAAATATGGAAACACCATATATTTT; cdr3_aa: CASIPPGKYGNTIYF